The clone carrying this T cell receptor (beta chain) was counted between two and nine times. The CDR3 is 16 residues long. With 6 bases clipped from V and 6 bases from J, the junction kept 11 bases outside the gene matches. From germline, CDR1 is SEHNR and CDR2 FQNEAQ (reference sequence). Researchers prepared the TCRbeta library using unique molecular identifiers, the study reports. MiXCR, applied by TCRdb to the PCR reads, yields one record per CDR3 protein. This table has 700,000 to 850,000 distinct CDR3 sequences, roughly 15% appearing once. This sample was included in a study of T-cell reconstitution after alpha-beta-depleted transplantation in children.

The source of this sequence is a male patient under 18 who had a stem cell transplant for acute lymphoblastic leukemia, so the T cells may come from the graft donor. This sequence joins TRBV7-9 and TRBJ2-7, with 13 bases identical to TRBD2. Sample: PBMCs, mostly from graft donor cells, taken 360 days after TCRalphabeta/CD19-depleted stem cell transplant. As DNA, the CDR3 is TGTGCCAGCAGACTAAGGACTAGCGGGAGAAGTCCCGAGCAGTACTTC. As protein: CASRLRTSGRSPEQYF.